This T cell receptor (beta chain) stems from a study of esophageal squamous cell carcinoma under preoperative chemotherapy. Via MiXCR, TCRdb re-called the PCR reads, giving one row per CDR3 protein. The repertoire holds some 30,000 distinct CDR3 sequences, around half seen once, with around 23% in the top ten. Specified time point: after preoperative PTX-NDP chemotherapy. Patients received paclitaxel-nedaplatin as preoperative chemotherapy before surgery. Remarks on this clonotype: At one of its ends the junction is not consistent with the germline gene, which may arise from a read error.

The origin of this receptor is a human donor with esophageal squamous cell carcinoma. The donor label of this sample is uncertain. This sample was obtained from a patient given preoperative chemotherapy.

The CDR3 region has the DNA TGTGCCAGCAGTGCTACGGGACAGGGAGGCAAAGACACGCAGTTTTTC. Amino acid sequence: CASSATGQGGKDTQFF. The chain carries TRBV12-3 or TRBV12-4 and TRBJ2-3; 9 bases line up with TRBD1. The CDR3 runs 16 residues.